Below, 5 T cell receptor beta chains from the same sample are listed, as sequenced in a study of shared clonotypes between healthy human individuals. Clones were read by immunoSEQ multiplex PCR, and TCRdb kept only the in-frame ones, dropping some. This sample has roughly 1,100,000 clones, with about 77% found just once. Sequenced material: memory CD4+ T cells sorted from blood. Subset given: CD45RA-negative fraction. All receptors come from a man aged 18 to 35 in good health.

The chain employs TRBV15 and TRBJ2-1; 9 bases agree with TRBD2. In germline, CDR1 is LNHNV, CDR2 YYDKDF (reference sequence). V was clipped by 6 bases and J by 2 bases; unmatched bases: 2. This CDR3 comprises 14 residues. CDR3 sequence: CATRRGGAYNEQFF. The CDR3, as DNA: TGTGCCACCAGGCGCGGGGGGGCCTACAATGAGCAGTTCTTC.

The V call is TRBV6-6, the J call TRBJ1-5; 10 bases map to TRBD1. The CDR3 runs 14 residues. Germline CDR1 and CDR2: MNHNY and SVGAGI (reference sequence). The V and J ends lost 6 bases and 5 bases, in that order; junction bases with no gene match: 4. DNA of the CDR3: TGTGCCAGCAGCAGGGGACAGGGGCATCAGCCCCAGCATTTT. Translating gives CASSRGQGHQPQHF.

V and J are TRBV7-2 and TRBJ1-2; possible D gene TRBD1, 5 bases. This CDR3 is 17 amino acids long. CDR1 is SGHTA, CDR2 FQGNSA, per germline. V was cut by 1 base and J by 8 bases, with 23 bases left in between. The CDR3 here is CASSLVGSGAVSGGYTF. The CDR3 DNA is TGTGCCAGCAGCTTAGTAGGGAGCGGGGCGGTCTCTGGAGGCTACACCTTC.

The chain is built from TRBV6-1 and TRBJ1-2; 7 bases line up with TRBD1. CDR3 size: 15 residues. Trimming at V came to 1 base and at J to 3 bases, leaving 5 bases not matched to a gene. The V gene's germline CDR1 is MNHNS and CDR2 SASEGT. In DNA form, the CDR3 reads TGTGCCAGCAGTGAAGATGACAGGGATTACTATGGCTACACCTTC. Translating gives CASSEDDRDYYGYTF.

The rearrangement joins TRBV6-5 to TRBJ2-1; D is possibly TRBD1 or TRBD2 (5 bases each). The CDR3 loop spans 14 amino acids. Trimming shortened V by 8 bases and J by 3 bases, and 14 bases separated the two germline ends. The germline gives CDR1 MNHEY, CDR2 SVGAGI. The CDR3 protein is CASQGRGVYNEQFF. The CDR3 DNA reads as TGTGCCAGCCAGGGTCGGGGAGTCTACAATGAGCAGTTCTTC.